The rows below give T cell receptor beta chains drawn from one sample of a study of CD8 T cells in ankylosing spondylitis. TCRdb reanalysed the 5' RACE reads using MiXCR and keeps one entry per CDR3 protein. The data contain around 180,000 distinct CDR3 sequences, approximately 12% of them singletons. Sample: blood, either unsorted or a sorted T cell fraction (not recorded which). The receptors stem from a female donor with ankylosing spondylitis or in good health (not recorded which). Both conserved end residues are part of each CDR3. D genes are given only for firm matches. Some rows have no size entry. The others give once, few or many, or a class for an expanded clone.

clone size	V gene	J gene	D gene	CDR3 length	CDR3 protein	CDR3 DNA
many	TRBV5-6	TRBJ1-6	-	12	CASSFYNSPLHF	TGTGCCAGCAGCTTCTATAATTCACCCCTCCACTTT
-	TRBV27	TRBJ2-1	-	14	CASSWVAGSNEQFF	TGTGCCAGCAGTTGGGTGGCAGGTAGCAATGAGCAGTTCTTC
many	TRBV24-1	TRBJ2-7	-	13	CATSERGLLSQYF	TGTGCCACCAGTGAAAGGGGACTCCTCTCGCAGTACTTC
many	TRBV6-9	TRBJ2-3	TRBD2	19	CASSYSRGLAGPSTDTQYF	TGTGCCAGCAGTTATTCACGCGGACTAGCGGGGCCCAGCACAGATACGCAGTATTTT
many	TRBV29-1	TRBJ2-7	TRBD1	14	CSIRTGQGTNEQYF	TGCAGCATAAGGACGGGACAGGGGACCAACGAGCAGTACTTC
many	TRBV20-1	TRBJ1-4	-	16	CSARDLSDRGREKLFF	TGCAGTGCTAGAGATCTGTCCGACAGAGGACGGGAGAAACTGTTTTTT
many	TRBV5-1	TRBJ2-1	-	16	CASSLDGHLSYNEQFF	TGCGCCAGCAGCTTGGACGGACACCTCTCCTACAATGAGCAGTTCTTC
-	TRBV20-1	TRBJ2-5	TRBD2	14	CSARGLAALWTQYF	TGCAGTGCTAGAGGACTAGCGGCTCTATGGACCCAGTACTTC
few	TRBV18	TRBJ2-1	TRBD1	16	CASSGTGQSSYNEQFF	TGTGCCAGCTCAGGGACAGGGCAAAGCTCCTACAATGAGCAGTTCTTC
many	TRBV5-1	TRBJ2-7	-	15	CASSFGGRVGDEQYF	TGCGCCAGCAGCTTCGGGGGGCGGGTTGGGGACGAGCAGTACTTC
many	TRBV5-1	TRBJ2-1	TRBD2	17	CASSLVGLAALKNEQFF	TGCGCCAGCAGCTTGGTCGGTCTAGCGGCCCTTAAAAATGAGCAGTTCTTC
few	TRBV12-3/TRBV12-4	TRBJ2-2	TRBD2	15	CASSFGGRATGELFF	TGTGCCAGCAGTTTCGGCGGGAGAGCCACCGGGGAGCTGTTTTTT
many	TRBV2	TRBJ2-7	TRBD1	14	CASKIQGLAYEQYF	TGTGCCAGCAAGATACAGGGGTTGGCCTACGAGCAGTACTTC
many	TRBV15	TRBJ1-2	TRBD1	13	CATSQRTGEGYTF	TGTGCCACCAGCCAACGGACAGGGGAGGGCTACACCTTC
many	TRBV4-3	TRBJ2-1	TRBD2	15	CASSQLAGNPNEQFF	TGCGCCAGCAGCCAGCTAGCGGGAAACCCCAATGAGCAGTTCTTC
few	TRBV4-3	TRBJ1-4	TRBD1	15	CASSLTGGSNEKLFF	TGCGCCAGCAGCCTGACAGGGGGGTCGAATGAAAAACTGTTTTTT
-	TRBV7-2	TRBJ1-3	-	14	CASSLGLSGNTIYF	TGTGCCAGCAGCTTGGGGCTCTCTGGAAACACCATATATTTT
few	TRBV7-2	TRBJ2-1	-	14	CASSPRAPYNEQFF	TGTGCCAGCAGCCCTAGGGCCCCCTACAATGAGCAGTTCTTC
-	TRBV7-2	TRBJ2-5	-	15	CASSLAGRSQETQYF	TGTGCCAGCAGCTTAGCGGGGCGGTCCCAAGAGACCCAGTACTTC
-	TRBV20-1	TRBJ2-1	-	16	CSAPTGHQSSYNEQFF	TGCAGTGCCCCTACCGGGCACCAGAGCTCCTACAATGAGCAGTTCTTC
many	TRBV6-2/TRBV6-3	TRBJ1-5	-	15	CASSYDRTSNQPQHF	TGTGCCAGCAGTTACGACAGGACTAGCAATCAGCCCCAGCATTTT
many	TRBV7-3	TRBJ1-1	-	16	CASSPDGVSVRTEAFF	TGTGCCAGCAGTCCGGACGGGGTCTCTGTAAGGACTGAAGCTTTCTTT
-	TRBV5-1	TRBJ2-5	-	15	CASSLAGLSGETQYF	TGCGCCAGCAGCTTGGCCGGGTTGTCGGGAGAGACCCAGTACTTC
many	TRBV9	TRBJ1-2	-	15	CASSVGRGQLYGYTF	TGTGCCAGCAGCGTAGGAAGAGGACAGCTCTATGGCTACACCTTC
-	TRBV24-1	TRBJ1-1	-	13	CAISTGPNTEAFF	TGTGCCATCAGCACAGGGCCGAACACTGAAGCTTTCTTT
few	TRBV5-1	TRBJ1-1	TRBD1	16	CASTTTPGQGATEAFF	TGCGCCAGCACAACCACTCCGGGACAGGGGGCCACTGAAGCTTTCTTT
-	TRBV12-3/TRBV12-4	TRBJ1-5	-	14	CASSLMGASQPQHF	TGTGCCAGCAGCCTGATGGGGGCAAGCCAGCCCCAGCATTTT
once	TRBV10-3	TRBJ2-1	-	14	CTISGSGPYNEQFF	TGTACCATCAGTGGTAGCGGACCCTACAATGAGCAGTTCTTC
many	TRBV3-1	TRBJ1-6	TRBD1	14	CASSFTGVNSPLHF	TGTGCCAGCAGCTTTACAGGGGTCAATTCACCCCTCCACTTT
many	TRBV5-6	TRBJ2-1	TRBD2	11	CASSLGTSRFF	TGTGCCAGCAGCTTGGGGACTAGTCGGTTCTTC
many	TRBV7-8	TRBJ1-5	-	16	CASSLVSGYSNQPQHF	TGTGCCAGCAGCTTAGTGTCAGGGTATAGCAATCAGCCCCAGCATTTT
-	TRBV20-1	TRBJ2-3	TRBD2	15	CSAYLAGTSRDTQYF	TGCAGTGCATATCTAGCGGGGACCTCAAGAGATACGCAGTATTTT
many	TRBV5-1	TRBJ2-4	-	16	CASSLGDGIAKNIQYF	TGCGCCAGCAGCTTGGGGGATGGGATAGCCAAAAACATTCAGTACTTC
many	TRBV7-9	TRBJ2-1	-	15	CASSWDGSWYNEQFF	TGTGCCAGCAGCTGGGACGGGAGTTGGTACAATGAGCAGTTCTTC
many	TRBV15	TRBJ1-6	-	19	CATSRDSVRTAPHNSPLHF	TGTGCCACCAGCAGAGATTCTGTCAGGACAGCTCCACATAATTCACCCCTCCACTTT
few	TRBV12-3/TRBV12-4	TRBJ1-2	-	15	CASSLQATRNYGYTF	TGTGCCAGCAGCCTGCAGGCTACGCGCAACTATGGCTACACCTTC
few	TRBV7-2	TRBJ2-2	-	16	CSSTRGAGTNTGELFF	TGTTCCAGCACTCGAGGGGCGGGCACGAACACCGGGGAGCTGTTTTTT
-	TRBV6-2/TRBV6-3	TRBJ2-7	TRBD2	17	CASSRGLAGESSYEQYF	TGTGCCAGCAGCCGGGGACTAGCGGGAGAGAGCTCCTACGAGCAGTACTTC
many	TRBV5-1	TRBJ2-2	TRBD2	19	CASSLNFGSGSKAHGELFF	TGCGCCAGCAGCTTGAATTTTGGTAGCGGGAGTAAAGCGCACGGGGAGCTGTTTTTT
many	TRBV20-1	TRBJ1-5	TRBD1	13	CSVTGGYGQPQHF	TGCAGTGTAACAGGGGGTTACGGTCAGCCCCAGCATTTT
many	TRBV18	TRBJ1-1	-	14	CASSQGTMAVAAFF	TGTGCCAGCTCACAGGGAACAATGGCGGTTGCGGCTTTCTTT
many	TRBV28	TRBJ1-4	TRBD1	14	CASGRDRRNEKLFF	TGTGCCAGCGGGAGGGACAGAAGGAATGAAAAACTGTTTTTT
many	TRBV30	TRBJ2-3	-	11	CAWEVQDTQYF	TGTGCCTGGGAGGTTCAAGATACGCAGTATTTT
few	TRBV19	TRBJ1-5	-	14	CASRPSYSNQPQHF	TGTGCCAGTAGACCCTCCTACAGCAATCAGCCCCAGCATTTT
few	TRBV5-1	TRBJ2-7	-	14	CASSLAGSNYEQYF	TGCGCCAGCAGCTTGGCCGGGAGCAATTACGAGCAGTACTTC
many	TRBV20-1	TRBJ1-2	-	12	CSARVSGRGYTF	TGCAGTGCTAGAGTTTCCGGCCGGGGCTACACCTTC